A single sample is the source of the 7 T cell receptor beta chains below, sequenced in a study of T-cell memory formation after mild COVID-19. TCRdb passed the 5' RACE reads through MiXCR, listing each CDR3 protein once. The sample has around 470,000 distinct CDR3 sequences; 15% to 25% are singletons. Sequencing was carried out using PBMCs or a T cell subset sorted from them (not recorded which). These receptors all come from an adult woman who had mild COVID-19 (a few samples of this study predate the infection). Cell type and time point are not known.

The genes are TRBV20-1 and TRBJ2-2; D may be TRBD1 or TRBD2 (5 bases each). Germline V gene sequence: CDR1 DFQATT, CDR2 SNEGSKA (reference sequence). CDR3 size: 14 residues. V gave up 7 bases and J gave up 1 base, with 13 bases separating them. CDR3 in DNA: TGCAGTGGTGCCGGGGCCTTGAACACCGGGGAGCTGTTTTTT. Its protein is CSGAGALNTGELFF.

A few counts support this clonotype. CDR3 amino acids: CSVEGGRGDTGELFF. CDR3 in DNA: TGCAGCGTTGAAGGGGGACGGGGAGACACCGGGGAGCTGTTTTTT. The chain couples TRBV29-1 to TRBJ2-2; D may be TRBD1 or TRBD2 (5 bases each). CDR1 and CDR2 from the germline V gene are SQVTM and ANQGSEA. The CDR3 is 15 amino acids. Trimming stripped 1 base from V and 3 bases from J, with 12 bases between.

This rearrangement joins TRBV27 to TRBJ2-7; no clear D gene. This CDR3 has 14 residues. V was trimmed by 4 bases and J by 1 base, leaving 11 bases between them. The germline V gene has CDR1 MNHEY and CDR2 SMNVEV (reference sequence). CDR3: CASSSGMGSYEQYF. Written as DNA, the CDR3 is TGTGCCAGCAGTTCGGGTATGGGTTCCTACGAGCAGTACTTC.

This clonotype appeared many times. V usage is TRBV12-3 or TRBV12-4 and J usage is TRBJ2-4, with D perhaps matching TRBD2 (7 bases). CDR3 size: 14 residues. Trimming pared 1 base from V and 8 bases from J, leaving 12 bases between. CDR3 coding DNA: TGTGCCAGCAGTTTAGGGCAGGGGAGGGACATTCAGTACTTC. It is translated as CASSLGQGRDIQYF.

CDR3: CASSYDRGGVETQYF. CDR3 bases: TGTGCCAGCAGTTATGACAGGGGAGGGGTAGAGACCCAGTACTTC. The chain combines TRBV6-5 with TRBJ2-5, with D perhaps TRBD1 (8 bases). Deletions cut 3 bases from V and 4 bases from J, with 15 bases between. The CDR3 spans 15 residues. Germline V gene sequence: CDR1 MNHEY, CDR2 SVGAGI.

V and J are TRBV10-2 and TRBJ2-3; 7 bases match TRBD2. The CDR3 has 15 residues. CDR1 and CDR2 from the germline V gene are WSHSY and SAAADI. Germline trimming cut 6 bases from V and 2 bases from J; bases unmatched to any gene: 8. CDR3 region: CASSLFREATDTQYF. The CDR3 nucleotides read TGCGCCAGCAGCCTCTTTCGGGAGGCCACAGATACGCAGTATTTT.

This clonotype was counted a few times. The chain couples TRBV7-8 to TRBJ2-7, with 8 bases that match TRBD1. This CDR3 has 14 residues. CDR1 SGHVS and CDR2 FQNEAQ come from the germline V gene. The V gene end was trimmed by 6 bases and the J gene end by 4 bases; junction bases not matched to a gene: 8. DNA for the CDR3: TGTGCCAGCAGGAAACGACAGGGGAATTACGAGCAGTACTTC. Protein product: CASRKRQGNYEQYF.